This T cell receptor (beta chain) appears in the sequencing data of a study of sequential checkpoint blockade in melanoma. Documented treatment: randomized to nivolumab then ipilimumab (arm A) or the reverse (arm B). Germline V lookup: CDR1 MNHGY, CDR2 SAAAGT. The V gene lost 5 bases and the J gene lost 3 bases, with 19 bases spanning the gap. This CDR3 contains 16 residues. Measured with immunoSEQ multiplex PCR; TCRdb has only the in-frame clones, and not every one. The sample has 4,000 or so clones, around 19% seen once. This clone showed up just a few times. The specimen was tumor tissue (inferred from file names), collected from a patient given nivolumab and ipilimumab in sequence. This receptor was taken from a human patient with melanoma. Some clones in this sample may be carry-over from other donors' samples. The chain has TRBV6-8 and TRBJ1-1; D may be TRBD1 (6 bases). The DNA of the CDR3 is TGTGCCAGCAGTGACCCGGGGCAGGGGAGGGACACTGAAGCTTTCTTT. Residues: CASSDPGQGRDTEAFF.